Here is one T cell receptor beta chain with its context. The V gene end was trimmed by 4 bases and the J gene end by 7 bases; junction bases not matched to a gene: 11. The CDR3 totals 15 residues. Germline assignment: CDR1 SGHRS and CDR2 YFSETQ. As handled by the study authors: Junction-only sequences without quality scores were provided by ImmunoSEQ, so filtering was different. The protocol was immunoSEQ multiplex PCR, while the TCRdb copy is restricted to in-frame clones and leaves out a portion. Clone size and the V and J calls come from that table; the DNA yielded D and trimming. The data show roughly 2.5 million clones, around 94% seen once. The study drew all its donors from Caucasian adults living in Nashville, Tennessee. A CD45RA+ naive subset and a CD45RA-negative memory subset were split from CD4+ cells. The entry originates in a study of shared clonotypes between healthy human individuals.

Material for sequencing was naive CD4+ T cells sorted from blood. Documented subset: CD45RA+ positively selected. The TCR was taken from a young man in good health. This chain connects TRBV5-1 to TRBJ2-4; 7 positions match TRBD2. CDR3 protein: CASSNGLDFMNIQYF. DNA of the CDR3: TGCGCCAGCAGCAATGGACTAGATTTTATGAACATTCAGTACTTC.